A selection of T cell receptor beta chains follows, all from one sample in a study of technical replicates of blood from a few donors. Data came from immunoSEQ multiplex PCR; TCRdb stores just in-frame clones and leaves some out. The sample carries 50,000 to 70,000 clones, roughly 90% recorded once. Sequencing used PBMCs. These receptors all come from a human donor in good health. Some clones in this sample may be carry-over from other donors' samples. Each CDR3 is given with its conserved first and last residue. Fields, in order: CDR3 DNA, CDR3 protein, clone size, V gene, D gene, J gene. A D gene is named only where the DNA matches it firmly. Size values are once, few and many counts, or a class for expanded clones, and some rows have none.

TGTGCCAGCAGTGTATCCCGGACAGGGAGGCTTCAGCCCCAGCATTTT CASSVSRTGRLQPQHF few TRBV6-1 TRBD1 TRBJ1-5
TGTGCCAGCACGTCATATCGGGAAAAACTGTTTTTT CASTSYREKLFF - TRBV6-1 - TRBJ1-4
TGTGCCAGCAGTGAAAGGAGGACAGCCCAAGAGACCCAGTACTTC CASSERRTAQETQYF - TRBV2 - TRBJ2-5
TGTGCCAGCAGCTTGGTGGGGACAGGGTTGGGCACTGAAGCTTTCTTT CASSLVGTGLGTEAFF - TRBV7-9 TRBD1 TRBJ1-1
TGTGCCAGCAGCCTCCTGGGGGGGCTCAATTCACCCCTCCACTTT CASSLLGGLNSPLHF once TRBV11-2 - TRBJ1-6
TGTGCCAGCCCGGGACAGATCACCGGGGAGCTGTTTTTT CASPGQITGELFF - TRBV6-1 TRBD1 TRBJ2-2
TGTGCCAGCAGTGGCTATAACTCTGGAAACACCATATATTTT CASSGYNSGNTIYF few TRBV6-1 - TRBJ1-3
TGCGCCAGCAGCTTGGGTAACGAGCAGTACTTC CASSLGNEQYF - TRBV5-1 - TRBJ2-7
TGTGCCAGCAGCCCGGGGGAAGATCAGCCCCAGCATTTT CASSPGEDQPQHF - TRBV2 - TRBJ1-5
TGTGCCAGCAGCTTGGCCAGGGGGCTTGAAAAACTGTTTTTT CASSLARGLEKLFF - TRBV5-6 TRBD1 TRBJ1-4
TGTGCCAGCAACTCCGGGACTAGCGTCGACGAGCAGTACTTC CASNSGTSVDEQYF - TRBV6-5 TRBD2 TRBJ2-7
TGTGCCAGCAGTCCTACTAGCGGGAGCGCAGATACGCAGTATTTT CASSPTSGSADTQYF - TRBV6-6 TRBD2 TRBJ2-3
TGTGCCAGCAGTTACTCGACCGGGAGAGCTTTCTTT CASSYSTGRAFF - TRBV6-5 - TRBJ1-1
TGTGCCAGCAGCCTAGGCATAGTTGATGAGCAGTTCTTC CASSLGIVDEQFF - TRBV7-2 - TRBJ2-1